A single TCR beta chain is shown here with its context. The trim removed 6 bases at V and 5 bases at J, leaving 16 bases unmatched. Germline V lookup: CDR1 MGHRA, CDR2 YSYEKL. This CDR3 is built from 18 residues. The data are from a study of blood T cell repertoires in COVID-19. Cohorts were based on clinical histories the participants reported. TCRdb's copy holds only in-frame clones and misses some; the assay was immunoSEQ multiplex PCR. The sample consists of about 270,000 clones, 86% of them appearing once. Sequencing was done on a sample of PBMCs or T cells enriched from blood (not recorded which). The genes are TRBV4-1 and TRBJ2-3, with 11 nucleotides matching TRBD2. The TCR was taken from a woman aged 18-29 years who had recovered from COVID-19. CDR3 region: CASRPVGLAGGPVDTQYF. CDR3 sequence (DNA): TGCGCCAGCAGACCAGTGGGTCTAGCGGGGGGCCCCGTAGATACGCAGTATTTT.